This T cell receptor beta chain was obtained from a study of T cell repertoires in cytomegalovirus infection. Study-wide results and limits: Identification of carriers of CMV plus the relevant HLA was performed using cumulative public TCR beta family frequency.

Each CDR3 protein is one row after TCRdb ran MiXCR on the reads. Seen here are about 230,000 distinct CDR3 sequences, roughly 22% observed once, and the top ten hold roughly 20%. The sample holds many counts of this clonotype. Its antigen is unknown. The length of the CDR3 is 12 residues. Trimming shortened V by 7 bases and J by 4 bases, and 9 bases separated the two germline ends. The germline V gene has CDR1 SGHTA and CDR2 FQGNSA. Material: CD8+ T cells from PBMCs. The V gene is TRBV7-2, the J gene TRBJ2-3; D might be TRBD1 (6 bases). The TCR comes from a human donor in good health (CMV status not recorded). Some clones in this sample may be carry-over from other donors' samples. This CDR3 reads CASKGGADTQYF. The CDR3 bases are TGTGCCAGCAAAGGGGGAGCAGATACGCAGTATTTT.